This record looks at one TCR beta chain sequence and its context. No antigen is known for it. It was into CD45RA+ naive and CD45RA-negative memory subsets that the CD4+ cells were split. The data are from a study of shared clonotypes between healthy human individuals. CDR1 is MDHEN, CDR2 SYDVKM, per germline. This CDR3 comprises 14 residues. V was pared by 2 bases and J by 10 bases, with 4 bases of the junction left unmatched. The table came from immunoSEQ multiplex PCR; TCRdb's copy has only in-frame clones and leaves some out. The sample records roughly 2,500,000 clones, over 85% being singletons. Study-level results: Generation of non-shared clonotypes was less probable than generation of clonotypes shared by all four donors. Limitation of the genetic and exposure-history diversity represented came from the few donors. At large depth, rarefaction still showed sorted-subset sequencing to be incomplete.

The chain uses TRBV28 and TRBJ2-5; 13 bases map to TRBD2. The sequenced material came from naive CD4+ T cells from PBMCs. Stated subset: CD45RA+ positively selected. The clonotype originates from a man between 18 and 35 years old in good health. Some clones in this sample may be carry-over from other donors' samples. Here the CDR3 reads CASSLRTSGSNQYF. DNA of the CDR3: TGTGCCAGCAGTTTAAGGACTAGCGGGAGCAACCAGTACTTC.